This TCR beta chain was observed in a study of OX40 agonist ivuxolimab in advanced cancers. In the study overall: Anti-PD-1, anti-PD-L1 or anti-CTLA-4 therapy given earlier was allowed, and 30% to 45% had some. Broader study findings: No antigen was identified for the clonally expanded peripheral T cells.

Autoimmune disease history or systemic immunosuppression barred patients. Blood specimens came from baseline, cycle 4 day 1, and cycle 7 day 1. About this clone: Its antigen remains unidentified.

Clones were read by immunoSEQ multiplex PCR, and TCRdb kept only the in-frame ones, dropping some. The profile shows 12,000 or so clones, roughly 69% of them singletons. V lost 5 bases and J 0 bases, leaving 15 bases between the germline ends. The CDR3 extends over 16 amino acids. In germline, CDR1 is SEHNR, CDR2 FQNEAQ (reference sequence). The sequence was obtained from an adult with an advanced solid tumor such as melanoma, head and neck, liver or kidney cancer. The chain employs TRBV7-9 and TRBJ2-3, with D perhaps matching TRBD1 (6 bases). Specimen: CD4+ or CD8+ T cells sorted from blood, collected in a trial of the OX40 agonist ivuxolimab. CDR3 DNA sequence: TGTGCCAGCAGCCCCTGGACAGTTTCTAGCACAGATACGCAGTATTTT. It translates to CASSPWTVSSTDTQYF.